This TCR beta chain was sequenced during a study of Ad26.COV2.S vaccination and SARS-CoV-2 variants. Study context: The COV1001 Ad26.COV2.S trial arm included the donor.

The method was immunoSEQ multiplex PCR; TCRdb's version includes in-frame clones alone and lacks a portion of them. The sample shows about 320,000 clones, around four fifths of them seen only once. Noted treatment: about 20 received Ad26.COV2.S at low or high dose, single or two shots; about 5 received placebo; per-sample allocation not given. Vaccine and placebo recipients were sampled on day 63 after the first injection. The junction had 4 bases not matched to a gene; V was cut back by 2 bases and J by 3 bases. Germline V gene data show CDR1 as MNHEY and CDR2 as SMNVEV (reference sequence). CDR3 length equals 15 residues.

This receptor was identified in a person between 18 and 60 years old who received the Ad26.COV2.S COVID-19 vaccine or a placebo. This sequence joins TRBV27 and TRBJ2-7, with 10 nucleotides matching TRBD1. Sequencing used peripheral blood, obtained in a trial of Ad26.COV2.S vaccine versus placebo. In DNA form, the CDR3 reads TGTGCCAGCAGTTTACGGGGGACAGGGGTCTACGAGCAGTACTTC. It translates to CASSLRGTGVYEQYF.